This T cell receptor beta chain was identified during a study of T cell repertoires in cytomegalovirus infection. Across the study: Recently identified HLA-C-restricted CMV epitopes were among the peptides used. It was the public TCR beta signatures that indicated both CMV infection and matching HLA type.

TCRdb reprocessed the reads with MiXCR, giving one entry per CDR3 protein. In the table there are roughly 920,000 distinct CDR3 sequences, 31% of which are singletons. The study's findings and limits: Clonotype analysis showed dominance of the ex vivo response by HLA-C-restricted CMV-specific TCR beta clonotypes. The cumulative frequency of public TCR beta families identified carriers of CMV plus the relevant HLA.

The V and J ends lost 4 bases and 1 base, in that order; junction bases with no gene match: 3. In germline, CDR1 is LNHDA, CDR2 SQIVND (reference sequence). CDR3 size: 16 residues. Concerning this clonotype: Its antigen is still unknown.

The V and J genes are TRBV19 and TRBJ2-3; 12 bases line up with TRBD2. The clonotype was recovered from a human donor in good health (CMV status not recorded). Some clones in this sample may be carry-over from other donors' samples. The sequences come from cultured CD8+ T cells from PBMCs, collected from culture after CMV antigen stimulation. The CDR3 region has the DNA TGTGCCAGTAGTACCAGACTAGCGGGGGGCACAGATACGCAGTATTTT. This gives the protein CASSTRLAGGTDTQYF.